This T cell receptor beta chain came from a study of blood T cell repertoires in COVID-19. Looking at the study overall: In each case, the material was cDNA or gDNA derived from T cells, B-cell-depleted T cells, or PBMCs.

Per the germline V gene, CDR1 is SGHTA and CDR2 is FQGTGA. With 2 bases removed from V and 0 bases from J, the gap between germline ends came to 10 bases. There are 16 residues in the CDR3. Patients at the Seattle site were enrolled during active infection and followed longitudinally. Original handling: By means of reference gene primer amplification, nucleated cell counts were estimated. The table came from immunoSEQ multiplex PCR; TCRdb's copy has only in-frame clones and leaves some out. For V, J and clone size, that table is used; D and trimming come from the DNA. This sample has a few hundred thousand clones, with around 87% found just once.

Sequencing was done on a sample of peripheral blood. The chain carries TRBV7-3 and TRBJ2-2, with D perhaps TRBD2 (5 bases). The TCR was taken from a woman aged 25 to 39 with COVID-19, enrolled during active disease. The CDR3 sequence is CASSLRGGTNTGELFF. CDR3 bases: TGTGCCAGCAGCTTACGAGGAGGAACGAACACCGGGGAGCTGTTTTTT.